Below, 23 T cell receptor beta chains from the same sample are listed, as sequenced in a study of regulatory T cells in long-lasting Graves disease. The time point was: newly diagnosed GD, antithyroid drugs for less than 3 months. Making the TCR library involved RNA that had been extracted from PBMCs. The TCR beta library used iRepertoire HTBI primers with Arm-PCR amplification of CDR3. MiXCR, applied by TCRdb to the multiplex PCR reads, yields one record per CDR3 protein. The sample has 500,000 or so distinct CDR3 sequences, 14% seen once. The same data also contributed to another study, on T cells in Graves' hyperthyroidism and ophthalmopathy.

The sample was peripheral blood mononuclear cells (PBMCs), taken at new diagnosis, from a patient treated with antithyroid drugs. Receptor source: a woman aged 50 to 60 with Graves disease.

CDR3 protein: CASSTGSQRGQPQHF. The CDR3 DNA follows: TGTGCCAGCAGTACCGGGAGCCAGAGGGGCCAGCCCCAGCATTTT. The V gene is TRBV28, the J gene TRBJ1-5, with D possibly TRBD1 on 5 matching bases. The CDR3 totals 15 residues. The germline V gene has CDR1 MDHEN and CDR2 SYDVKM. Deletions cut 5 bases from V and 7 bases from J, with 18 bases between.

The rearrangement joins TRBV3-1 to TRBJ1-1; tentative D call: TRBD1 (5 bases). The CDR3 loop spans 14 amino acids. V was pared by 1 base and J by 5 bases, with 11 bases between. Germline CDR1 reads LGHDT; CDR2 reads YNNKEL (reference sequence). In nucleotides, the CDR3 is TGTGCCAGCAGCCAAGTCGAGGGGAGGACTGAAGCTTTCTTT. This gives the protein CASSQVEGRTEAFF.

V usage is TRBV5-4 and J usage is TRBJ2-2; tentative D call: TRBD2 (5 bases). The V end lost 0 bases, the J end lost 6 bases, and 9 bases lay between the germline ends. The germline V gene has CDR1 SGHNT and CDR2 YYREEE (reference sequence). CDR3 length: 14 amino acids. The CDR3 DNA is TGTGCCAGCAGCTTGGCGTCGGGGTCCGGGGAGCTGTTTTTT. This translates into CASSLASGSGELFF.

This clonotype was picked up a small number of times. The V call is TRBV6-1, the J call TRBJ2-1; possible D gene TRBD1, 5 bases. The CDR3 is 14 residues long. The germline V gene has CDR1 MNHNS and CDR2 SASEGT. V lost 1 base, J lost 7 bases, and 11 bases lay in between. The CDR3 region has the DNA TGTGCCAGCAGTGAAGTCATCAGGGCGAATGAGCAGTTCTTC. Protein: CASSEVIRANEQFF.

In its sample, this clonotype was seen many times. The gene calls are TRBV28 and TRBJ1-6; the match to TRBD1 covers 10 bases. The CDR3 spans 15 residues. Germline V CDR1 and CDR2: MDHEN, SYDVKM. Germline trimming cut 6 bases from V and 10 bases from J; bases unmatched to any gene: 9. CDR3 loop: CASRREPGQGSPLHF. Written as DNA, the CDR3 is TGTGCCAGCAGGCGAGAACCGGGACAGGGGTCACCCCTCCACTTT.

This chain connects TRBV9 to TRBJ2-1, with TRBD2 identical over 11 bases. Losses at the gene ends were 2 bases for V and 4 bases for J; bases not matched to a gene: 11. The CDR3 is made up of 18 amino acids. CDR1 is SGDLS, CDR2 YYNGEE, per germline. The CDR3 DNA is TGTGCCAGCAGCGTCGCGGTAGGGGGACTAGCGGTATACAATGAGCAGTTCTTC. Its protein is CASSVAVGGLAVYNEQFF.

This clonotype was picked up many times. One end of the junction is discordant with germline, which a read error may explain. This sequence joins TRBV7-2 and TRBJ1-1; 7 bases line up with TRBD1. The germline CDR1 and CDR2 sequences are SGHTA and FQGNSA. The CDR3 extends over 15 amino acids. The CDR3 spells CASRLAGTVNTEAFF. In nucleotides, the CDR3 is TGTGCCAGCAGATTAGCCGGGACAGTGAACACTGAAGCTTTCTTT.

In its sample, this clonotype was seen many times. The chain joins TRBV6-2 or TRBV6-3 to TRBJ2-7; no reliable D call. With 4 bases removed from V and 6 bases from J, the gap between germline ends came to 13 bases. CDR1 MNHEY and CDR2 SVGEGT come from the germline V gene. The CDR3 length is 13 residues. The CDR3 protein is CASSSRQQFEQYF. The CDR3 DNA reads as TGTGCCAGCAGTTCCCGCCAACAATTCGAGCAGTACTTC.

The chain combines TRBV18 with TRBJ2-6; no definite D call. Germline V gene data show CDR1 as KGHSH and CDR2 as LQKENI. V lost 0 bases and J 0 bases, leaving 6 bases between the germline ends. The CDR3 contains 16 residues. The CDR3 protein is CASSPPQASGANVLTF. CDR3 bases: TGTGCCAGCTCACCACCTCAGGCCTCTGGGGCCAACGTCCTGACTTTC.

This clonotype was counted at least ten times. J is TRBJ2-3 and V is TRBV28; TRBD1 matches at 9 bases. Germline trimming cut 4 bases from V and 3 bases from J; bases unmatched to any gene: 8. The CDR3 loop spans 16 amino acids. The germline CDR1 and CDR2 sequences are MDHEN and SYDVKM. The CDR3 bases are TGTGCCAGCAGTTCCCGGGACAGGGCGTGGACAGATACGCAGTATTTT. Its protein product is CASSSRDRAWTDTQYF.

A remark on this clonotype: With a much larger clone just one base away, this may be a read error. This chain uses TRBV7-9 with TRBJ1-2; 7 bases line up with TRBD1. The CDR3 has 13 residues. Germline V lookup: CDR1 SEHNR, CDR2 FQNEAQ (reference sequence). CDR3 residues: CVSSTTGVEGYTF. In nucleotides, the CDR3 is TGTGTCAGCAGCACTACAGGGGTGGAGGGCTACACCTTC.

The V and J genes are TRBV9 and TRBJ2-2; D is unclear. Deletions cut 0 bases from V and 0 bases from J, with 6 bases between. The CDR3 runs to 15 residues. Germline values: CDR1 SGDLS, CDR2 YYNGEE. This CDR3 reads CASSVGLANTGELFF. CDR3 nucleotide sequence: TGTGCCAGCAGCGTAGGGCTAGCGAACACCGGGGAGCTGTTTTTT.

The sample holds many counts of this clonotype. The chain carries TRBV5-1 and TRBJ1-4, with D unresolved. CDR3 size: 16 residues. V shed 0 bases and J shed 0 bases, with 9 bases lying between them. In germline, CDR1 is SGHRS, CDR2 YFSETQ. In DNA, the CDR3 is TGCGCCAGCAGCTTGGGTGCCTTCGCAACTAATGAAAAACTGTTTTTT. The encoded protein is CASSLGAFATNEKLFF.

Many counts were recorded for this clonotype. This chain links TRBV7-8 with TRBJ1-3, with D possibly being TRBD1 (6 bases). Per the germline V gene, CDR1 is SGHVS and CDR2 is FQNEAQ. Between the trimmed V and J ends, which lost 6 bases and 2 bases, there was a span of 8 bases. This CDR3 region has 13 residues. The CDR3 DNA sequence: TGTGCCAGCAGATCAGGGGCTGGAAACACCATATATTTT. Translated: CASRSGAGNTIYF.

At least ten counts were recorded for this clonotype. The chain recombines TRBV19 with TRBJ2-7; 9 nucleotides match TRBD1. This CDR3 has 15 amino acids. With V trimmed by 4 bases and J by 3 bases, 7 bases remained unmatched. CDR1 LNHDA and CDR2 SQIVND come from the germline V gene (reference sequence). The CDR3 coding sequence is TGTGCCAGTAGTACTGCAGGACAGGGGCACTACGAGCAGTACTTC. Residues: CASSTAGQGHYEQYF.

At least ten counts were recorded for this clonotype. Here the CDR3 DNA reads TGTGCCAGCAGCTTAGGGGCAGGGGAGGGTCAGCCCCAGCATTTT. Its translation: CASSLGAGEGQPQHF. The chain links TRBV7-8 to TRBJ1-5; maybe TRBD1 (6 bases). Looked up from germline, CDR1 is SGHVS and CDR2 is FQNEAQ. The CDR3 runs to 15 residues. With 1 base removed from V and 6 bases from J, the gap between germline ends came to 13 bases. Full variable domain (remainder filled in from reference TRBV7-8 and TRBJ1-5): GAGVSQSPRYKVAKRGQDVALRCDPISGHVSLFWYQQALGQGPEFLTYFQNEAQLDKSGLPSDRFFAERPEGSVSTLKIQRTQQEDSAVYLCASSLGAGEGQPQHFGDGTRLSIL.

The chain combines TRBV29-1 with TRBJ1-1; D perhaps matches TRBD1 (6 bases). The V end lost 8 bases, the J end lost 7 bases, and 23 bases lay between the germline ends. This CDR3 has 14 amino acids. In germline, CDR1 is SQVTM, CDR2 ANQGSEA. In DNA form, the CDR3 reads TGCAGCCCTGTACGTATGACAGGCGATGATGAAGCTTTCTTT. Amino acid sequence: CSPVRMTGDDEAFF.

This clonotype was observed many times. CDR3 region: CSARDPTNQPQHF. In DNA form, the CDR3 reads TGCAGTGCTAGAGACCCAACCAATCAGCCCCAGCATTTT. The chain couples TRBV20-1 to TRBJ1-5; D call uncertain. In germline, CDR1 is DFQATT, CDR2 SNEGSKA (reference sequence). V was clipped by 0 bases and J by 3 bases, with 6 bases between them. The CDR3 consists of 13 residues.

This clonotype appeared many times. This chain uses TRBV7-9 with TRBJ2-5, with D perhaps being TRBD1 or TRBD2 (6 bases each). The CDR3 runs to 15 residues. The V end was cut by 1 base, the J end by 5 bases, with 14 bases between. Germline V gene data show CDR1 as SEHNR and CDR2 as FQNEAQ (reference sequence). The CDR3 DNA is TGTGCCAGCAGCTTAGGAAGGGGGGTCCGGGAGACCCAGTACTTC. Its protein product is CASSLGRGVRETQYF.

Concerning this clonotype itself: One junction end does not reproduce the germline sequence, and a read error may be involved. The J gene is TRBJ1-4, the V gene TRBV27; 8 bases are a match to TRBD1. Germline CDR1 reads MNHEY; CDR2 reads SMNVEV (reference sequence). CDR3 length: 19 amino acids. The CDR3 sequence: CASSLRGLSGGAVDEKPFF. In nucleotides, the CDR3 is TGTGCCAGCAGTCTAAGGGGTCTATCAGGGGGCGCAGTCGATGAAAAACCGTTTTTT.

The chain couples TRBV5-4 to TRBJ2-1, with 9 bases fitting TRBD2. The germline V gene encodes CDR1 SGHNT and CDR2 YYREEE (reference sequence). There are 16 residues in the CDR3. Losses at the gene ends were 3 bases for V and 6 bases for J; bases not matched to a gene: 10. The CDR3 coding sequence is TGTGCCAGCAGCTCCCAAAAAGGACTAGCGTTCAATGAGCAGTTCTTC. This gives the protein CASSSQKGLAFNEQFF.

This clonotype showed up many times. The V and J genes are TRBV20-1 and TRBJ2-3; D possibly corresponds to TRBD1 (7 bases). V lost 3 bases, J lost 4 bases, and 14 bases lay in between. Germline V gene lookup returns CDR1 DFQATT and CDR2 SNEGSKA (reference sequence). CDR3 length: 14 amino acids. The CDR3 loop is CSASGGGGADTQYF. DNA for the CDR3: TGCAGTGCTAGTGGCGGAGGGGGCGCAGATACGCAGTATTTT.

This clonotype was counted only a few times. The V gene is TRBV11-2, the J gene TRBJ2-7; the D is unclear. CDR3 length: 14 residues. The V end was cut by 4 bases, the J end by 7 bases, with 17 bases between. Germline V gene data show CDR1 as SGHAT and CDR2 as FQNNGV. The CDR3, as DNA: TGTGCCAGCAGCTCCACCTATGGGGTAGAGGAGCAGTACTTC. Translated, it gives CASSSTYGVEEQYF.